This T cell receptor (beta chain) appears in the sequencing data of a study of cytomegalovirus exposure and HLA in healthy donors. Study conclusions and caveats: HLA restriction was apparent for most CMV-associated TCR beta chains in a later analysis.

The CDR3 has 15 amino acids. Germline-derived CDR1 and CDR2 are MNHEY and SMNVEV (reference sequence). Trimming pared 6 bases from V and 0 bases from J, leaving 11 bases between. This clone has just one count. The antigen remains undetermined. The study ran its PCR with 60 Vbeta and 13 Jbeta primers. Clones were sequenced by immunoSEQ multiplex PCR, and TCRdb holds only the in-frame ones, with some missing. The sample lists under 70,000 clones, approximately 80% seen once, with about 3% in the top ten. This TCR came from a man in his fifties in good health and CMV-seronegative. Sequencing was done on a sample of PBMCs. V gene TRBV27 combines with J gene TRBJ1-4; tentative D call: TRBD1 (5 bases). CDR3: CASRAQVATNEKLFF. DNA of the CDR3: TGTGCCAGCAGGGCACAGGTTGCAACTAATGAAAAACTGTTTTTT.